The 15 T cell receptor beta chains below were found in one sample sequenced in a study of cytomegalovirus exposure and HLA in healthy donors. Primers: 60 Vbeta forward and 13 Jbeta reverse. Here immunoSEQ multiplex PCR was the method, and the copy in TCRdb shows in-frame clones only, minus some. This sample has some 150,000 clones; roughly 70% occur once, and the top ten carry roughly 4.5%. The sequenced material came from PBMCs. Every receptor here comes from a man aged 18 to 29 in good health and CMV-seropositive.

The rearrangement joins TRBV19 to TRBJ2-7; 7 bases match TRBD2. V shed 3 bases and J 4 bases; nucleotides not matched to a gene: 9. This CDR3 has 15 amino acids. The germline V gene has CDR1 LNHDA and CDR2 SQIVND (reference sequence). CDR3 amino acids: CASSIGEGPNYEQYF. CDR3 DNA: TGTGCCAGTAGTATCGGGGAGGGCCCCAATTACGAGCAGTACTTC.

The chain employs TRBV28 and TRBJ2-5, with 7 positions matching TRBD1. The V gene end was trimmed by 6 bases and the J gene end by 1 base; junction bases not matched to a gene: 8. This CDR3 has 15 residues. Germline CDR1 and CDR2: MDHEN and SYDVKM. The CDR3 nucleotides are TGTGCCAGCAGCTACCCCGGGACAGCCCAAGAGACCCAGTACTTC. Its protein product is CASSYPGTAQETQYF.

The chain recombines TRBV6-5 with TRBJ2-3, with a weak D call TRBD2 (7 bases). CDR3 size: 14 residues. Germline loops: CDR1 MNHEY, CDR2 SVGAGI. The V end lost 10 bases, the J end lost 5 bases, and 19 bases lay between the germline ends. In nucleotides, the CDR3 is TGTGCCACCCAGTGGGTAGGGGGGGAAGATACGCAGTATTTT. It yields the protein CATQWVGGEDTQYF.

This chain links TRBV9 with TRBJ1-4, with a weak D call TRBD1 (5 bases). Trimming stripped 0 bases from V and 4 bases from J, with 10 bases between. Per germline, CDR1 SGDLS and CDR2 YYNGEE. This CDR3 has 15 amino acids. The CDR3 is CASSVVGGGNEKLFF. The CDR3 DNA reads as TGTGCCAGCAGCGTAGTCGGGGGTGGTAATGAAAAACTGTTTTTT. The complete variable domain, with remaining parts taken from reference TRBV9 and TRBJ1-4, reads DSGVTQTPKHLITATGQRVTLRCSPRSGDLSVYWYQQSLDQGLQFLIQYYNGEERAKGNILERFSAQQFPDLHSELNLSSLELGDSALYFCASSVVGGGNEKLFFGSGTQLSVL.

This chain links TRBV7-2 with TRBJ2-5, with TRBD1 identical over 7 bases. In germline, CDR1 is SGHTA, CDR2 FQGNSA. After removal of 0 bases from V and 5 bases from J, the junction contained 6 bases not matched to a gene. The CDR3 length is 15 residues. In nucleotides, the CDR3 is TGTGCCAGCAGCTTAGCGGGCAGGGGGAAGGAGACCCAGTACTTC. It yields the protein CASSLAGRGKETQYF.

The chain employs TRBV25-1 and TRBJ2-2, with 7 bases lining up with TRBD2. Germline lookup yields CDR1 MGHDK and CDR2 SYGVNS. The ends lost 8 bases at V and 1 base at J; junction bases unmatched: 7. This CDR3 spans 15 amino acids. Here the CDR3 DNA reads TGTGCCAGCTCAGGCGGGGGAAAGAACACCGGGGAGCTGTTTTTT. Encoded protein: CASSGGGKNTGELFF. The whole variable domain, filled in from reference TRBV25-1 and TRBJ2-2, reads EADIYQTPRYLVIGTGKKITLECSQTMGHDKMYWYQQDPGMELHLIHYSYGVNSTEKGDLSSESTVSRIRTEHFPLTLESARPSHTSQYLCASSGGGKNTGELFFGEGSRLTVL.

The CDR3 nucleotides read TGTGCCAGCAGCTTGGGGACGGGAGCCCACAATGAGCAGTTCTTC. Amino acids: CASSLGTGAHNEQFF. The V gene is TRBV5-5, the J gene TRBJ2-1; the D gene is possibly TRBD2 (6 bases). Germline-derived CDR1 and CDR2 are SGHKS and YYEKEE (reference sequence). Between the trimmed V and J ends, which lost 0 bases and 5 bases, there was a span of 12 bases. CDR3 length equals 15 residues. The full variable domain, in which reference TRBV5-5 and TRBJ2-1 provide the parts outside the CDR3, is DAGVTQSPTHLIKTRGQQVTLRCSPISGHKSVSWYQQVLGQGPQFIFQYYEKEERGRGNFPDRFSARQFPNYSSELNVNALLLGDSALYLCASSLGTGAHNEQFFGPGTRLTVL.

This chain joins TRBV15 and TRBJ2-3; TRBD2 matches at 8 bases. This CDR3 has 14 residues. V shed 5 bases and J 5 bases; nucleotides not matched to a gene: 6. Per germline, CDR1 LNHNV and CDR2 YYDKDF (reference sequence). As DNA, the CDR3 is TGTGCCACCAGCGGGGCGGGAGGTCTAGATACGCAGTATTTT. This codes for CATSGAGGLDTQYF.

The chain is built from TRBV9 and TRBJ2-3; TRBD1 matches 9 bases. The germline CDR1 and CDR2 sequences are SGDLS and YYNGEE. J was trimmed by 1 base and V by 0 bases; bases with no gene match: 6. This CDR3 has 17 amino acids. Here the CDR3 reads CASSVALQGAGTDTQYF. DNA of the CDR3: TGTGCCAGCAGCGTAGCATTACAGGGGGCGGGCACAGATACGCAGTATTTT.

The chain links TRBV27 to TRBJ1-1; D unresolved. CDR1 is MNHEY, CDR2 SMNVEV, per germline (reference sequence). The CDR3 totals 14 residues. Trimming stripped 2 bases from V and 2 bases from J, with 9 bases between. CDR3: CASSLIGGNTEAFF. Here the CDR3 DNA reads TGTGCCAGCAGTTTAATCGGAGGAAACACTGAAGCTTTCTTT.

The chain combines TRBV19 with TRBJ2-1; a weak D match, TRBD2 (5 bases). CDR3 length: 13 amino acids. Trimming pared 9 bases from V and 5 bases from J, leaving 14 bases between. Per germline, CDR1 LNHDA and CDR2 SQIVND (reference sequence). In nucleotides, the CDR3 is TGTGCCAGCAGTTGGACTCTTGACAATGAGCAGTTCTTC. Amino acids: CASSWTLDNEQFF.

The V gene is TRBV5-5, the J gene TRBJ1-2; TRBD1 is a possible D gene (5 bases). Trimming took 0 bases from V and 5 from J, leaving 17 bases between them. The CDR3 has 16 residues. CDR1 SGHKS and CDR2 YYEKEE come from the germline V gene (reference sequence). The CDR3 region is CASSLVSAGPGYGYTF. Here the CDR3 DNA reads TGTGCCAGCAGCTTGGTTTCGGCGGGGCCCGGGTATGGCTACACCTTC.

The V gene is TRBV20-1, the J gene TRBJ2-5; weak D call: TRBD1 (5 bases). Looked up from germline, CDR1 is DFQATT and CDR2 is SNEGSKA (reference sequence). V lost 1 base, J lost 12 bases, and 12 bases lay in between. This CDR3 contains 11 residues. The CDR3 DNA reads as TGCAGTGCTAGAGCCACAGGCCTCGAGTACTTC. Amino acid sequence: CSARATGLEYF.

This chain uses TRBV10-3 with TRBJ2-5, with a possible D match to TRBD1 (6 bases). The V end was cut by 7 bases, the J end by 5 bases, with 17 bases between. Germline values: CDR1 ENHRY, CDR2 SYGVKD. The CDR3 consists of 14 residues. CDR3 bases: TGTGCCATCAAGGGTTGGGGGCCGGGGGAGACCCAGTACTTC. This gives the protein CAIKGWGPGETQYF.

This chain uses TRBV18 with TRBJ2-3; TRBD1 matches 9 bases. With 4 bases clipped from V and 3 bases from J, the junction kept 5 bases outside the gene matches. The V gene's germline CDR1 is KGHSH and CDR2 LQKENI. The CDR3 totals 15 residues. The chain's CDR3 is CASSRTTGGTDTQYF. CDR3 coding DNA: TGTGCCAGCTCACGCACGACAGGGGGTACAGATACGCAGTATTTT.